These T cell receptor beta chains were read from a single sample in a study of human T cells and chemical hapten exposure. A single record per CDR3 protein comes from TCRdb applying MiXCR to the RACE reads. The table lists about 77,000 distinct CDR3 sequences, approximately 14% of them singletons, with 3.5% to 6% in the top ten. The specimen comprised whole blood, sampled in connection with sensitization to the hapten diphenylcyclopropenone (DPC). All receptors come from a woman between 45 and 60 years old with alopecia areata. Some clones in this sample may be carry-over from other donors' samples. Both conserved end residues are part of each CDR3. Each record gives: D gene, clone size, J gene, V gene, CDR3 length, CDR3 DNA, CDR3 protein. A D gene is named only where the DNA matches it firmly. Clone size is given for some rows only: seen once, a few or many times, or a class if the clone is expanded.

-	-	TRBJ1-2	TRBV3-1	13	TGTGCCAGCAGCCCAGTAACCCTATATGGCTACACCTTC	CASSPVTLYGYTF
-	few	TRBJ2-3	TRBV3-1	15	TGTGCCAGCAGCCAAGAAGGTCGGATTAGAAATACGCAGTATTTT	CASSQEGRIRNTQYF
-	-	TRBJ2-7	TRBV4-3	13	TGCGCCAGCAGCCAAGAGAGGATCTACGAGCAGTACTTC	CASSQERIYEQYF
TRBD1	-	TRBJ1-4	TRBV7-8	15	TGCGCCAGCAGCTACGGACAGGGAGCTAATGAAAAACTGTTTTTT	CASSYGQGANEKLFF
-	-	TRBJ1-4	TRBV6-2/TRBV6-3	15	TGTGCCAGCAGTACCGGAGAAGCAACTAATGAAAAACTGTTTTTT	CASSTGEATNEKLFF
-	few	TRBJ2-6	TRBV5-8	15	TGTGCCAGCAGCCAAGGGGTGACGGGGGCCAACGTCCTGACTTTC	CASSQGVTGANVLTF
TRBD2	many	TRBJ2-1	TRBV5-1	18	TGCGCCAGCCGAGGAGGAGCGGGAGTTATGAGCTCCTACAATGAGCAGTTCTTC	CASRGGAGVMSSYNEQFF
-	few	TRBJ2-1	TRBV7-2	16	TGTGCCAGCAGCTTAGCGGGGGTAGGGTCCTACAATGAGCAGTTCTTC	CASSLAGVGSYNEQFF
TRBD2	many	TRBJ2-3	TRBV9	17	TGTGCCAGCAGCGCCCGCTCCGGCGCGGGGGACACAGATACGCAGTATTTT	CASSARSGAGDTDTQYF
-	-	TRBJ1-6	TRBV6-5	14	TGTGCCAGCAGTTTATCCGAACTCAATTCACCCCTCCACTTT	CASSLSELNSPLHF
-	-	TRBJ1-1	TRBV5-5	13	TGTGCCAGCAGACCCGGCCCAAACACTGAAGCTTTCTTT	CASRPGPNTEAFF
TRBD2	-	TRBJ2-1	TRBV20-1	14	TGCAGTGCTTCGACGGGACTAGCATACAATGAGCAGTTCTTC	CSASTGLAYNEQFF
TRBD2	few	TRBJ2-5	TRBV20-1	15	TGCAGTGCTAGACCACTTAGCGGGAGAGGAGAGACCCAGTACTTC	CSARPLSGRGETQYF
-	many	TRBJ2-5	TRBV28	15	TGTGCCAGCAGAGCCACCAGGGGAGGCGGGGAGACCCAGTACTTC	CASRATRGGGETQYF
TRBD2	-	TRBJ2-3	TRBV7-9	16	TGTGCCAGCAGCTTAGGGGTAGCGGGAGCCCCTGATACGCAGTATTTT	CASSLGVAGAPDTQYF
-	many	TRBJ1-1	TRBV5-5	15	TGTGCCAGCAGCTTGGGGGTCCGGGAGAACACTGAAGCTTTCTTT	CASSLGVRENTEAFF
-	few	TRBJ1-3	TRBV5-6	18	TGTGCCAGCAGCTTGGAAAAAAGGGGACCCGGCTCTGGAAACACCATATATTTT	CASSLEKRGPGSGNTIYF
TRBD1	-	TRBJ1-1	TRBV5-1	11	TGCGCCAGCCGAGGGGGCGGACCGGCTTTCTTT	CASRGGGPAFF
-	-	TRBJ2-1	TRBV7-2	15	TGTGCCAGCAGCTCAGTCGGTCTAGGGGGAAATGAGCAGTTCTTC	CASSSVGLGGNEQFF
-	few	TRBJ2-2	TRBV7-6	16	TGTGCCAGCAAACCAGCAGGCCGCACGAACACCGGGGAGCTGTTTTTT	CASKPAGRTNTGELFF
-	few	TRBJ2-2	TRBV21-1	16	TGTGCCAGCAGCATGCCGGGACCCCCGGAGACCGGGGAGCTGTTTTTT	CASSMPGPPETGELFF
-	few	TRBJ1-2	TRBV9	12	TGTGCCAGCAGCGTAGAAGGCCATGGCTACACCTTC	CASSVEGHGYTF
TRBD1	-	TRBJ2-6	TRBV19	18	TGTGCCAGTAGTTCCCTACAGGGGGCCTACGCTGGGGCCAACGTCCTGACTTTC	CASSSLQGAYAGANVLTF
TRBD2	-	TRBJ2-5	TRBV5-1	15	TGCGCCAGCAGCTTAATAGCGGGAGTAGCGGAGACCCAGTACTTC	CASSLIAGVAETQYF
-	-	TRBJ1-1	TRBV20-1	11	TGCAGTGTTTATCTGGGCACTGAAGCTTTCTTT	CSVYLGTEAFF
TRBD1	few	TRBJ1-6	TRBV6-5	14	TGTGCCAGCATAGGGAGACAGGGAGCTTCACCCCTCCACTTT	CASIGRQGASPLHF
-	few	TRBJ2-3	TRBV28	12	TGTGCCAGCACCTCCTTCACAGATACGCAGTATTTT	CASTSFTDTQYF